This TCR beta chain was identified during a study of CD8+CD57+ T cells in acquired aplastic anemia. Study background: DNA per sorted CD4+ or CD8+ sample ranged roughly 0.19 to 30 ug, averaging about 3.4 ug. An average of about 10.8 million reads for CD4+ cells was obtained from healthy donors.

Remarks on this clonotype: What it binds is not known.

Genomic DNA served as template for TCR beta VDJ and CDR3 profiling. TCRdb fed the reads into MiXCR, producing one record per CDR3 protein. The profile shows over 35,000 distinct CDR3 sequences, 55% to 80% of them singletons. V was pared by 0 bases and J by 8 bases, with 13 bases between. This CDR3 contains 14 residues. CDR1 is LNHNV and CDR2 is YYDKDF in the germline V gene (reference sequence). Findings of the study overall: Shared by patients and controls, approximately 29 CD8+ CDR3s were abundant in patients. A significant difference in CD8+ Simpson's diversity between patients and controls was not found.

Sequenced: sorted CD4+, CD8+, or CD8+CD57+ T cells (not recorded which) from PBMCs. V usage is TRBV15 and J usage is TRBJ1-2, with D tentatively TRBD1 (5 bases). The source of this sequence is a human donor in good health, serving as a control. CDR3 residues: CATSRDTGVYGYTF. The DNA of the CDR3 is TGTGCCACCAGCAGAGATACGGGGGTCTACGGCTACACCTTC.